This record looks at one T cell receptor beta chain sequence and its context. Its cognate antigen has yet to be identified. Base qualities are not recorded, but no much larger clone differs from it by a single base. This sample is drawn from a study of blood T cell repertoires in COVID-19 (dated by TCRdb to 2018 to 2021). In terms of the full investigation: Samples covering the acute and convalescent phases of COVID-19 were provided by collaborators in the United States, Italy and Spain. A freely available public database, intended as a resource for researchers studying the immune response to SARS-CoV-2, is where the repertoires were released. Where available, HLA class I and class II types were obtained from metadata supplied by the sample provider rather than from assay-based typing. The material from the prospective study consisted of cDNA or gDNA derived from T cells, B-cell-depleted T cells, or PBMCs. The samples were drawn from two sources: the first 160 participants of the ongoing ImmuneRACE study, and 950 to 1,500 subjects contributed by 6 global collaborators. Subjects who had been exposed to COVID-19, were actively infected with it, or had recovered from it provided the deeply sampled blood TCRbeta repertoires that made up the dataset. The sample metadata nearly always contained a de-identified subject ID, COVID-19 status, age in years and sex. Study-wide conclusions, independent of this receptor: Clinical and demographic metadata were provided uncurated, with the amount varying by source and participant.

CDR1 and CDR2 are read off the germline V gene (reference sequence) as SEHNR and FQNEAQ. V drops 3 bases and J drops 3 bases, leaving 8 bases in between. From cysteine to phenylalanine, the CDR3 is 13 amino acids long. Just CDR3 DNA is preserved here, 39 bases in frame from base 1. Whole blood was collected in K2EDTA tubes by collaborating institutions according to the institutions' own protocols. For TCRbeta analysis, collaborators shipped samples as frozen whole blood, isolated PBMCs, or DNA extracted from either of those sample types. TCRbeta CDR3 regions were amplified from genomic DNA by means of the immunoSEQ Assay, a bias-controlled multiplex PCR. In the original analysis: The number of nucleated cells in each sample was estimated by amplification of reference gene primers within the assay. To quantify the absolute abundance of each unique TCRbeta CDR3 rearrangement, sequence reads were collapsed and filtered. For each sample, productive Simpson clonality was calculated by taking the square root of Simpson's diversity index across productive rearrangements. TCRdb took over this immuneACCESS table, retaining in-frame rearrangements with V and J assigned. Such tables are incomplete; in checked studies, under half of the missing clones stem from an unresolved V gene, and the remainder is unexplained. The DNA was the basis for D and trimming; V, J and clone size are from that table. This sample holds more than 200,000 clones; 88% were observed only once. The ten largest clones represent 1.5% to 2% of the sample.

The specimen sequenced was peripheral blood. This TCR was sampled from a man in his 70s with acute or convalescent COVID-19. The rearrangement combines TRBV7-9 with TRBJ2-5, with no reliable assignment of the D segment. The CDR3 sequence is CASSFYSEETQYF. The DNA sequence is TGTGCCAGCAGCTTCTACTCCGAAGAGACCCAGTACTTC.